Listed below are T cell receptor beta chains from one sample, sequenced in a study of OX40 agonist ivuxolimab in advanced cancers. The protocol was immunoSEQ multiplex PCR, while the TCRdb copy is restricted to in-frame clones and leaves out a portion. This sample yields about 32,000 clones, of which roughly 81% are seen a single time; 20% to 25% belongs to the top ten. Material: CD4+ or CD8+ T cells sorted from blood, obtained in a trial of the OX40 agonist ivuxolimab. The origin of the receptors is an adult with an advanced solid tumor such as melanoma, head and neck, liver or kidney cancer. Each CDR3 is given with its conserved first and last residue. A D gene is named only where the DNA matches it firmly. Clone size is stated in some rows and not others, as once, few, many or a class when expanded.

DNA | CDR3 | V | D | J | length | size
TGTGCCAGCAGCCCCTTCGGGGGATTCTCTGGAAACACCATATATTTT | CASSPFGGFSGNTIYF | TRBV11-2 | . | TRBJ1-3 | 16 | .
TGTGCCATGAGAAGCTCCTATAATTCACCCCTCCACTTT | CAMRSSYNSPLHF | TRBV6-6 | . | TRBJ1-6 | 13 | .
TGTGCCAGTAGTATAGGTCGGGGAATAGGTACTGAAGCTTTCTTT | CASSIGRGIGTEAFF | TRBV19 | . | TRBJ1-1 | 15 | .
TGTGCCAGCAAACCAGACATGCCCTCCCCTGGGGCCAACGTCCTGACTTTC | CASKPDMPSPGANVLTF | TRBV28 | . | TRBJ2-6 | 17 | .
TGTGCCAGCAGGACGGACAGAGGCTCTGGAAACACCATATATTTT | CASRTDRGSGNTIYF | TRBV2 | . | TRBJ1-3 | 15 | .
TGTGCCAGCGCCCTCGGACAGGAAACGTATTCTGGCTACACCTTC | CASALGQETYSGYTF | TRBV18 | TRBD1 | TRBJ1-2 | 15 | .
TGTGCCAGCTCCGGGACAGGCCACACTGAAGCTTTCTTT | CASSGTGHTEAFF | TRBV6-5 | TRBD1 | TRBJ1-1 | 13 | .
TGTGCCAGCAGCTTTGGGCCGGGCGAGCAGTACTTC | CASSFGPGEQYF | TRBV11-3 | . | TRBJ2-7 | 12 | .
TGTGCCAGCATACGTCAACGGGGGGTTGGTGGCTACACCTTC | CASIRQRGVGGYTF | TRBV6-5 | . | TRBJ1-2 | 14 | .
TGTGCCAGCAGCTTACGGAACGGCTTAGGGCAGTACTTC | CASSLRNGLGQYF | TRBV7-2 | . | TRBJ2-7 | 13 | once
TGTGCCAGCACAATAACAGCCACAGATACGCAGTATTTT | CASTITATDTQYF | TRBV5-6 | . | TRBJ2-3 | 13 | .
TGTGCCAGCAGCTTTAAGGGGGTATTCGGCACAGATACGCAGTATTTT | CASSFKGVFGTDTQYF | TRBV5-6 | . | TRBJ2-3 | 16 | .
TGTGCCAGTAGTATAGCCTGGGGAGGAGAGACCCAGTACTTC | CASSIAWGGETQYF | TRBV19 | . | TRBJ2-5 | 14 | .
TGTGCCAGCAGCGTATCGGCTAGCGGGAGAGAGACCCAGTACTTC | CASSVSASGRETQYF | TRBV9 | TRBD2 | TRBJ2-5 | 15 | .
TGTGCCAGCAGTGAATGGGGGACAGGAAAAAAAGAGACCCAGTACTTC | CASSEWGTGKKETQYF | TRBV25-1 | TRBD1 | TRBJ2-5 | 16 | .
TGTGCCAGCAGTTTAACAGGATACCCTGGAAACACCATATATTTT | CASSLTGYPGNTIYF | TRBV27 | . | TRBJ1-3 | 15 | .
TGTGCCAGCACCCGCCACCCGGGGACAGCTAAATTCTATAATTCACCCCTCCACTTT | CASTRHPGTAKFYNSPLHF | TRBV28 | TRBD1 | TRBJ1-6 | 19 | few
TGTGCCAGCAGATCGATCAATTGGGAAAAACTGTTTTTT | CASRSINWEKLFF | TRBV28 | . | TRBJ1-4 | 13 | .
TGTGCCTGGAGTTTGTATGTAGGTTCCGAGCAGTACTTC | CAWSLYVGSEQYF | TRBV30 | . | TRBJ2-7 | 13 | .
TGTGCCAGCAGCGCGAACAGACAGGGTGTGGGGAGTGAGCAGTTCTTC | CASSANRQGVGSEQFF | TRBV7-8 | TRBD1 | TRBJ2-1 | 16 | medium-sized
TGTGCCAGCTACAGCTCCAGGGACCGGGGATCGCTGTTTTTT | CASYSSRDRGSLFF | TRBV6-5 | . | TRBJ2-2 | 14 | .
TGTGCCAGCAGCGCGGGGCTATCCTACGAGCAGTACTTC | CASSAGLSYEQYF | TRBV5-6 | . | TRBJ2-7 | 13 | .
TGCAGCGTGACCGGGACCCAGGGGTCCTACGAGCAGTACTTC | CSVTGTQGSYEQYF | TRBV29-1 | . | TRBJ2-7 | 14 | few
TGTGCCAGCAGCCCGGGGGGCGGGTTGAAGGCCTTTGTAGGTGCGCAGTATTTT | CASSPGGGLKAFVGAQYF | TRBV9 | . | TRBJ2-3 | 18 | .
TGTGCCACTGGACAGATCAATCAGCCCCAGCATTTT | CATGQINQPQHF | TRBV15 | . | TRBJ1-5 | 12 | few
TGTGCCAGCAGCCAAGAAGTGTGGAGGGGTAACACTGAAGCTTTCTTT | CASSQEVWRGNTEAFF | TRBV14 | . | TRBJ1-1 | 16 | .
TGCGCCAGCAGCTTGCTAGCGGGAGGGCCGGGAGATACGCAGTATTTT | CASSLLAGGPGDTQYF | TRBV5-1 | TRBD2 | TRBJ2-3 | 16 | .
TGTGCCAGCAGCGTAGAGGGGCAGCGGCTCCACAATGAGCAGTTCTTC | CASSVEGQRLHNEQFF | TRBV9 | . | TRBJ2-1 | 16 | few
TGTGCCAGCAGTACACCCCGGGGCTACACCTTC | CASSTPRGYTF | TRBV28 | . | TRBJ1-2 | 11 | .
TGTGCCAGCAGCTATAGCGGGGGGGCCAACAATGAGCAGTTCTTC | CASSYSGGANNEQFF | TRBV9 | TRBD2 | TRBJ2-1 | 15 | .
TGTGCCAGAATTAGGGGGCTCTCTGGAAACACCATATATTTT | CARIRGLSGNTIYF | TRBV5-3 | TRBD1 | TRBJ1-3 | 14 | .
TGTGCCACTAACAGGGCACCTAATGAAAAACTGTTTTTT | CATNRAPNEKLFF | TRBV28 | . | TRBJ1-4 | 13 | .
TGTGCCAGCAGTGCCGGGGCCTCCTACAATGAGCAGTTCTTC | CASSAGASYNEQFF | TRBV6-5 | . | TRBJ2-1 | 14 | .
TGTGCCAGCTCACTAGGACAGGGCAAGCAGTTCTTC | CASSLGQGKQFF | TRBV18 | TRBD1 | TRBJ2-1 | 12 | .
TGTGCCAGCAGGCGTGTTAGCAATCAGCCCCAGCATTTT | CASRRVSNQPQHF | TRBV28 | . | TRBJ1-5 | 13 | .
TGTGCCAGCTTTCGGCAGGGGCCAGATACGCAGTATTTT | CASFRQGPDTQYF | TRBV2 | . | TRBJ2-3 | 13 | once
TGTGCCTGGAGTCGCACAGGGGGCGCACCCCCTTCACCCCTCCACTTT | CAWSRTGGAPPSPLHF | TRBV30 | TRBD1 | TRBJ1-6 | 16 | few
TGTGCCAGCAGCTTTGGGGGGACGGGTAACTCTGGAAACACCATATATTTT | CASSFGGTGNSGNTIYF | TRBV7-2 | . | TRBJ1-3 | 17 | .
TGTGCCATCTCTGGACAGGCGACGAACACTGAAGCTTTCTTT | CAISGQATNTEAFF | TRBV10-3 | TRBD1 | TRBJ1-1 | 14 | .
TGTGCCAGCAGCCAGGGACTGCCGAACACTGAAGCTTTCTTT | CASSQGLPNTEAFF | TRBV7-2 | . | TRBJ1-1 | 14 | .
TGTGCCAGCAGCTCGGACCTCCCGCCCACCGAGCAGTACTTC | CASSSDLPPTEQYF | TRBV6-6 | . | TRBJ2-7 | 14 | .
TGTGCTAGCAGCCTCAGCGGGAGGGGCGGGGAGCTGTTTTTT | CASSLSGRGGELFF | TRBV7-7 | TRBD2 | TRBJ2-2 | 14 | .
TGTGCCACCGGCTACGGGGGGAACTATGGCTACACCTTC | CATGYGGNYGYTF | TRBV15 | . | TRBJ1-2 | 13 | .
TGTGCCAGCAGCCGTAGCGGGAGGGCCGCCTCTACGCAGTTCTTC | CASSRSGRAASTQFF | TRBV11-3 | TRBD2 | TRBJ2-1 | 15 | .
TGTGCCAGCTCACCTAAACTAGCGGAGAACACCGGGGAGCTGTTTTTT | CASSPKLAENTGELFF | TRBV18 | TRBD2 | TRBJ2-2 | 16 | .
TGTGCCAGCAAGATTGGGGGGGCCGGTACAGATACGCAGTATTTT | CASKIGGAGTDTQYF | TRBV13 | . | TRBJ2-3 | 15 | .
TGTGCCAGCAGCTCCACTAGCGGGAGACTATCCTACAATGAGCAGTTCTTC | CASSSTSGRLSYNEQFF | TRBV11-2 | TRBD2 | TRBJ2-1 | 17 | .
TGTGCCAGCAGTCGTCAGGGGCCCACGGGATCACCCCTCCACTTT | CASSRQGPTGSPLHF | TRBV28 | . | TRBJ1-6 | 15 | .
TGTGCCAGCAGTTACTCGTGGGCAGGGAAGAGTTCACCCCTCCACTTT | CASSYSWAGKSSPLHF | TRBV6-5 | . | TRBJ1-6 | 16 | .
TGCGCCAGCAGCTTCTCGAGCCTAAAGGGAAATGAGCAGTTCTTC | CASSFSSLKGNEQFF | TRBV5-1 | . | TRBJ2-1 | 15 | .
TGTGCCAGCAGCCGGACAATGAAAGAGACCCAGTACTTC | CASSRTMKETQYF | TRBV11-2 | . | TRBJ2-5 | 13 | .
TGTGCCAGCAGCTTAGCGGTAGCTTCCTACGAGCAGTACTTC | CASSLAVASYEQYF | TRBV7-9 | . | TRBJ2-7 | 14 | .
TGCGCCAGCTCCCTGGGCGGGGGGCGAGCAGATACGCAGTATTTT | CASSLGGGRADTQYF | TRBV4-3 | TRBD2 | TRBJ2-3 | 15 | .
TGTGCCAGTCAAGGGGGGATAGAAGCTTTCTTT | CASQGGIEAFF | TRBV19 | . | TRBJ1-1 | 11 | once
TGTGCCAGCAGCCCGGGACAGGGGTTGAAGCAGTACTTC | CASSPGQGLKQYF | TRBV6-5 | TRBD1 | TRBJ2-7 | 13 | .
TGTGCCAGCAGCCCAACAAGAATAACAGTTGGCTACACCTTC | CASSPTRITVGYTF | TRBV7-8 | . | TRBJ1-2 | 14 | .
TGTGCCAGTAGTATAACCAAAACTGGGGCCAACGTCCTGACTTTC | CASSITKTGANVLTF | TRBV19 | . | TRBJ2-6 | 15 | .
TGCAGCGTTGAAACACCCAACTATGGCTACACCTTC | CSVETPNYGYTF | TRBV29-1 | . | TRBJ1-2 | 12 | .
TGTGCCAGCAGCTTAGGACGCTCTGGAAACACCATATATTTT | CASSLGRSGNTIYF | TRBV11-2 | . | TRBJ1-3 | 14 | .